The 21 T cell receptor beta chains in this list originate from one sample, sequenced in a study of T cell changes during pregnancy in multiple sclerosis. Method: immunoSEQ multiplex PCR; TCRdb's copy keeps in-frame clones and lacks some. This table holds under 75,000 clones, about 93% found once. The source material was peripheral blood, sampled in the third trimester of pregnancy. These TCRs come from a female donor in good health, enrolled as a control in a pregnancy study.

V and J are TRBV15 and TRBJ1-6; D is unclear. The germline V and J ends were trimmed by 6 bases and 8 bases, with 11 bases remaining between them. This CDR3 contains 13 residues. Germline assignment: CDR1 LNHNV and CDR2 YYDKDF (reference sequence). CDR3 sequence (DNA): TGTGCCACCAGGGAGAATTATTATTCACCCCTCCACTTT. It encodes CATRENYYSPLHF.

The chain couples TRBV7-2 to TRBJ2-2; possibly TRBD2 for D (7 bases). Germline CDR1 is SGHTA and CDR2 is FQGNSA. V lost 5 bases and J lost 3, with 13 bases in between. The CDR3 is 15 residues long. This CDR3 reads CASSLGGLYTGELFF. In DNA form, the CDR3 reads TGTGCCAGCAGCCTGGGGGGGCTATACACCGGGGAGCTGTTTTTT.

The CDR3 nucleotides read TGCAGCGTTGCCGGGTCCCGTACTAGCACAGATACGCAGTATTTT. Amino acids: CSVAGSRTSTDTQYF. The chain couples TRBV29-1 to TRBJ2-3; D is unresolved. This CDR3 has 15 residues. Trimming removed 4 bases at V and 0 bases at J, with 14 bases between. Germline values: CDR1 SQVTM, CDR2 ANQGSEA.

The table lists this clone with a count of one. The chain couples TRBV7-8 to TRBJ2-6; 7 nucleotides agree with TRBD1. CDR1 SGHVS and CDR2 FQNEAQ come from the germline V gene. The CDR3 is 16 amino acids. Trimming cost V 5 bases and J 4 bases; bases outside gene matches: 8. The CDR3 DNA sequence: TGTGCCAGCAGCCAAAAACAGGGGACAGGGGCCAACGTCCTGACTTTC. It is translated as CASSQKQGTGANVLTF.

The V gene is TRBV7-8, the J gene TRBJ1-1; D is perhaps TRBD1 (5 bases). Germline V gene lookup returns CDR1 SGHVS and CDR2 FQNEAQ. V was trimmed by 0 bases and J by 1 base, leaving 9 bases between them. There are 15 residues in the CDR3. The CDR3 reads CASSLAQGGNTEAFF. The CDR3 coding sequence is TGTGCCAGCAGCTTAGCCCAGGGCGGGAACACTGAAGCTTTCTTT.

The chain has TRBV19 and TRBJ2-1; D unresolved. Trimming removed 5 bases at V and 4 bases at J, with 15 bases between. Germline V gene sequence: CDR1 LNHDA, CDR2 SQIVND (reference sequence). There are 15 residues in the CDR3. DNA for the CDR3: TGTGCCAGTAGTGTGCTAGATCTGGGTTACAATGAGCAGTTCTTC. Encoded protein: CASSVLDLGYNEQFF.

V gene TRBV9 combines with J gene TRBJ2-5; 9 nucleotides align to TRBD2. CDR1 is SGDLS, CDR2 YYNGEE, per germline. Unmatched junction bases numbered 1, after V lost 3 bases and J lost 1 base. The CDR3 extends over 14 amino acids. CDR3 loop: CASSETSGQETQYF. The CDR3 DNA sequence: TGTGCCAGCAGCGAGACTAGCGGCCAAGAGACCCAGTACTTC.

With regard to this clone: At the DNA level, this CDR3 is encoded by other sequences in the same sample as well. J is TRBJ2-5 and V is TRBV7-2; D is undetermined. CDR1 SGHTA and CDR2 FQGNSA come from the germline V gene. V lost 0 bases to trimming and J lost 2 bases, with 4 bases between them. This CDR3 contains 13 residues. CDR3 loop: CASSLAAQETQYF. CDR3 DNA: TGTGCCAGCAGCTTAGCGGCACAAGAGACCCAGTACTTC.

CDR3 in amino acids: CASIYTRGYGYTF. The CDR3 nucleotides read TGTGCCAGCATCTACACCAGGGGCTATGGCTACACCTTC. The chain combines TRBV28 with TRBJ1-2, with a weak D call TRBD1 (6 bases). V lost 7 bases to trimming and J lost 4 bases, with 13 bases between them. The germline gives CDR1 MDHEN, CDR2 SYDVKM. There are 13 residues in the CDR3.

The rearrangement links TRBV6-6 to TRBJ1-2, with D tentatively TRBD1 (5 bases). The V end lost 4 bases, the J end lost 4 bases, and 10 bases lay between the germline ends. Per the germline V gene, CDR1 is MNHNY and CDR2 is SVGAGI (reference sequence). The CDR3 contains 13 residues. In nucleotides, the CDR3 is TGTGCCAGCAGTTTGACAGCCTCCTATGGCTACACCTTC. It translates to CASSLTASYGYTF.

The chain employs TRBV19 and TRBJ1-2; TRBD1 matches at 11 bases. The V segment lost 5 bases and the J segment 0 bases; nucleotides outside the gene matches: 14. Germline V gives CDR1 LNHDA, CDR2 SQIVND (reference sequence). The CDR3 length is 19 residues. CDR3 in DNA: TGTGCCAGTAGTCCGACACTGGGACAGGGGGAGAACTCTAACTATGGCTACACCTTC. Protein: CASSPTLGQGENSNYGYTF.

CDR3 in DNA: TGCGCCAGCAGCTTGGTAGGGGGCGACTATGGCTACACCTTC. Its translation: CASSLVGGDYGYTF. The V call is TRBV5-1, the J call TRBJ1-2, with 7 bases aligning to TRBD1. V lost 0 bases to trimming and J lost 3 bases; unmatched junction nucleotides: 2. This CDR3 contains 14 residues. CDR1 and CDR2 from the germline V gene are SGHRS and YFSETQ.

The chain uses TRBV27 and TRBJ2-7; 9 bases are a match to TRBD2. The CDR3 is 15 residues long. Germline CDR1 and CDR2: MNHEY and SMNVEV (reference sequence). The ends lost 2 bases at V and 3 bases at J; junction bases unmatched: 5. CDR3 region: CASSLTASGDYEQYF. The DNA for the CDR3 is TGTGCCAGCAGTTTAACCGCTAGCGGGGACTACGAGCAGTACTTC.

The table lists this clone with a count of one. The genes are TRBV2 and TRBJ1-1; 9 bases fit TRBD1. After removal of 10 bases from V and 8 bases from J, the junction contained 8 bases not matched to a gene. Germline-derived CDR1 and CDR2 are SNHLY and FYNNEI. CDR3 size: 12 residues. The CDR3 is CATSGTGWEAFF. CDR3 in DNA: TGTGCCACTTCCGGGACAGGGTGGGAAGCTTTCTTT.

The CDR3 loop reads CASSQTRTGGERWYGYTF. CDR3 sequence (DNA): TGCGCCAGCAGCCAGACGAGGACAGGGGGCGAGCGATGGTATGGCTACACCTTC. The V gene is TRBV4-3, the J gene TRBJ1-2; 11 bases match TRBD1. The J segment lost 5 bases and the V segment lost 3 bases, leaving 14 bases of the junction unmatched. Germline V lookup: CDR1 LGHNA, CDR2 YSLEER. CDR3 length: 18 amino acids.

This chain links TRBV7-6 with TRBJ1-2; TRBD1 is a possible D gene (6 bases). From germline, CDR1 is SGHVS and CDR2 FNYEAQ. Between the trimmed V and J ends, which lost 1 base and 8 bases, there was a span of 11 bases. The CDR3 length is 13 residues. The CDR3 nucleotides are TGTGCCAGCAGCTTAGGTTCGGGGGGCGGCTACACCTTC. Translated: CASSLGSGGGYTF.

This chain connects TRBV4-3 to TRBJ2-2; tentative D call: TRBD1 (6 bases). V lost 5 bases to trimming and J lost 5 bases, with 9 bases between them. Germline assignment: CDR1 LGHNA and CDR2 YSLEER. The CDR3 runs 13 residues. The CDR3 nucleotides are TGCGCCAGCAGCGAGGGGGTTACCGGGGAGCTGTTTTTT. It codes for CASSEGVTGELFF.

The V call is TRBV9, the J call TRBJ2-3; 7 nucleotides align to TRBD2. Germline values: CDR1 SGDLS, CDR2 YYNGEE. J lost 4 bases, V lost 4 bases, and 6 bases had no gene match. There are 14 residues in the CDR3. The CDR3 coding sequence is TGTGCCAGCAGCCCTCGGGACTACGCAGATACGCAGTATTTT. It translates to CASSPRDYADTQYF.

V usage is TRBV29-1 and J usage is TRBJ1-1, with D maybe TRBD1 (6 bases). The V and J ends lost 6 bases and 5 bases respectively, with 13 bases between them. The CDR3 runs to 12 residues. Looked up from germline, CDR1 is SQVTM and CDR2 is ANQGSEA. Here the CDR3 DNA reads TGCAGCGTGAACAGGGAGTGGACTGAAGCTTTCTTT. Translation: CSVNREWTEAFF.

The chain links TRBV5-1 to TRBJ2-2; no firm D call. CDR1 is SGHRS and CDR2 is YFSETQ in the germline V gene. This CDR3 comprises 14 residues. V gave up 4 bases and J gave up 1 base, with 8 bases separating them. The CDR3 DNA sequence: TGCGCCAGCAGCATCTGGCAGAACACCGGGGAGCTGTTTTTT. This sequence encodes CASSIWQNTGELFF.

V usage is TRBV5-6 and J usage is TRBJ2-3; 7 bases are a match to TRBD2. The junction had 11 bases not matched to a gene; V was cut back by 2 bases and J by 2 bases. Germline values: CDR1 SGHDT, CDR2 YYEEEE. The CDR3 runs 17 residues. CDR3: CASSFRWIAGFTDTQYF. The CDR3 bases are TGTGCCAGCAGCTTCCGGTGGATAGCGGGTTTCACAGATACGCAGTATTTT.